These T cell receptor beta chains were read from a single sample in a study of blood T cell repertoires in COVID-19. TCRdb's copy holds only in-frame clones and misses some; the assay was immunoSEQ multiplex PCR. Of around 79,000 clones listed, about 88% are singletons. The sequenced material came from peripheral blood. The receptors were sampled from a human donor in a cohort sampled during active COVID-19. CDR3s include the opening cysteine and the closing phenylalanine or tryptophan. D genes are given only for firm matches. Part of the rows lack a size; the others show once, few, many or a class for expanded clones.

>TRBJ1-4|.|TRBD1|TRBV28
CASSPQGVTNEKLFF
TGTGCCAGCAGCCCCCAGGGGGTGACTAATGAAAAACTGTTTTTT
>TRBJ2-5|.|TRBD1|TRBV15
CATSRVGQGAFQETQYF
TGTGCCACCAGCAGAGTGGGCCAGGGGGCCTTCCAAGAGACCCAGTACTTC
>TRBJ2-1|.|.|TRBV10-1
CASSEPGGDNEQFF
TGCGCCAGCAGTGAGCCCGGGGGAGACAATGAGCAGTTCTTC
>TRBJ1-1|.|TRBD1|TRBV5-4
CASSLGQGEGEAFF
TGTGCCAGCAGCTTGGGACAGGGGGAAGGTGAAGCTTTCTTT
>TRBJ1-2|.|TRBD1|TRBV5-6
CASSLGAGTGGYGYTF
TGTGCCAGCAGCTTGGGAGCCGGGACAGGGGGCTACGGCTACACCTTC
>TRBJ1-5|.|TRBD1|TRBV29-1
CSGATGVNQPQHF
TGCAGCGGCGCTACAGGGGTGAATCAGCCCCAGCATTTT
>TRBJ1-1|.|TRBD1|TRBV25-1
CASSARQGVGTEAFF
TGTGCCAGCAGTGCCAGACAGGGCGTTGGAACTGAAGCTTTCTTT
>TRBJ2-5|.|TRBD2|TRBV5-1
CASSLAGTSGQETQYF
TGCGCCAGCAGCTTGGCCGGGACTAGCGGTCAAGAGACCCAGTACTTC
>TRBJ1-1|few|.|TRBV9
CASSPQANGNTEAFF
TGTGCCAGCAGCCCACAGGCCAATGGGAACACTGAAGCTTTCTTT
>TRBJ2-7|.|.|TRBV6-6
CASSTTEDEQYF
TGTGCCAGCAGTACGACAGAGGACGAGCAGTACTTC
>TRBJ1-3|.|.|TRBV5-1
CASSLAGYGNTIYF
TGCGCCAGCAGCTTGGCCGGGTACGGAAACACCATATATTTT
>TRBJ2-2|.|TRBD2|TRBV11-2
CASSLTGTSGRTGELFF
TGTGCCAGCAGCCTTACCGGGACTAGCGGGCGAACCGGGGAGCTGTTTTTT
>TRBJ1-4|.|.|TRBV27
CASSFGGGDEKLFF
TGTGCCAGCAGTTTCGGCGGAGGGGATGAAAAACTGTTTTTT
>TRBJ2-3|once|TRBD2|TRBV27
CASSLNGLAEAGYTQYF
TGTGCCAGCAGCCTTAATGGACTAGCGGAGGCAGGATATACGCAGTATTTT
>TRBJ1-6|.|.|TRBV18
CASSPNPGENSPLHF
TGTGCCAGCTCACCAAATCCAGGGGAAAATTCACCCCTCCACTTT
>TRBJ2-3|once|TRBD2|TRBV5-1
CASRPGTSGLTDTQYF
TGCGCCAGCAGACCCGGGACTAGCGGGCTTACAGATACGCAGTATTTT
>TRBJ2-4|.|TRBD1|TRBV12-3/TRBV12-4
CASRSRDRALQYF
TGTGCCAGCAGGTCCCGGGACAGGGCCCTTCAGTACTTC
>TRBJ1-1|.|.|TRBV12-3/TRBV12-4
CASTGVNTEAFF
TGTGCCAGCACCGGAGTAAACACTGAAGCTTTCTTT
>TRBJ2-7|.|TRBD2|TRBV19
CASSMSSGGSSYEQYF
TGTGCCAGTAGTATGTCCAGCGGGGGCAGCTCCTACGAGCAGTACTTC
>TRBJ2-7|.|.|TRBV28
CASWFGYEQYF
TGTGCCAGCTGGTTCGGCTACGAGCAGTACTTC
>TRBJ1-3|.|.|TRBV28
CASSLPGNTIYF
TGTGCCAGCAGTCTTCCTGGAAACACCATATATTTT
>TRBJ2-7|.|.|TRBV5-5
CASSPRSYEQYF
TGTGCCAGCAGCCCTCGGTCCTACGAGCAGTACTTC
>TRBJ2-7|.|TRBD1|TRBV6-5
CASSLGQGSYEQYF
TGTGCCAGCAGTCTAGGACAGGGAAGCTACGAGCAGTACTTC
>TRBJ2-2|.|.|TRBV6-4
CASSGTRNTGELFF
TGTGCCAGCAGTGGGACAAGGAACACCGGGGAGCTGTTTTTT
>TRBJ1-6|few|TRBD1|TRBV4-1
CASSPWTGNNSPLHF
TGCGCCAGCAGCCCCTGGACAGGGAATAATTCACCCCTCCACTTT
>TRBJ2-5|.|.|TRBV11-2
CASSQVVETQYF
TGTGCCAGCAGCCAGGTAGTAGAGACCCAGTACTTC
>TRBJ1-1|.|TRBD1|TRBV18
CASSPNPGQAINTEAFF
TGTGCCAGCTCACCAAACCCGGGACAGGCTATTAACACTGAAGCTTTCTTT
>TRBJ1-1|.|.|TRBV9
CASSPVEGSRTEAFF
TGTGCCAGCAGCCCCGTGGAGGGGAGCAGAACTGAAGCTTTCTTT
>TRBJ1-1|.|.|TRBV27
CASSMRGMNTEAFF
TGTGCCAGCAGTATGAGGGGGATGAACACTGAAGCTTTCTTT
>TRBJ2-1|.|TRBD2|TRBV10-3
CAISEFSGATYNEQFF
TGTGCCATCAGTGAGTTTAGCGGGGCGACCTACAATGAGCAGTTCTTC
>TRBJ2-2|.|.|TRBV7-8
CASSFGGNTGELFF
TGTGCCAGCAGCTTTGGCGGGAACACCGGGGAGCTGTTTTTT
>TRBJ2-3|.|TRBD2|TRBV10-1
CASSEERGGVTDTQYF
TGCGCCAGCAGTGAGGAACGGGGGGGGGTGACAGATACGCAGTATTTT
>TRBJ2-3|.|.|TRBV4-2
CASSQGGGSSDTQYF
TGTGCCAGCAGCCAAGGGGGCGGAAGCTCTGATACGCAGTATTTT
>TRBJ1-6|.|TRBD1|TRBV4-1
CASSQEIPGGSSYNSPLHF
TGCGCCAGCAGCCAAGAAATCCCAGGGGGCAGCTCCTATAATTCACCCCTCCACTTT
>TRBJ1-6|.|.|TRBV4-1
CASSQDFHSYNSPLHF
TGCGCCAGCAGCCAAGATTTTCACTCTTATAATTCACCCCTCCACTTT
>TRBJ2-7|.|TRBD2|TRBV5-4
CASSLDLAGSYEQYF
TGTGCCAGCAGCTTGGATCTAGCGGGCTCCTACGAGCAGTACTTC
>TRBJ2-1|.|TRBD2|TRBV11-3
CASSLGNSGGNEQFF
TGTGCCAGCAGCTTAGGCAATAGCGGGGGTAATGAGCAGTTCTTC
>TRBJ1-3|.|.|TRBV9
CASSRELGNTIYF
TGTGCCAGCAGCCGGGAACTGGGGAACACCATATATTTT
>TRBJ1-3|once|.|TRBV19
CASSRQEAGNTIYF
TGTGCCAGTAGTCGACAGGAGGCTGGAAACACCATATATTTT
>TRBJ2-5|.|.|TRBV18
CASSTRSTLAGETQYF
TGTGCCAGCTCCACCAGATCTACACTAGCCGGGGAGACCCAGTACTTC
>TRBJ2-7|.|.|TRBV28
CASSLTPWRERNYEQYF
TGTGCCAGCAGTTTAACCCCCTGGAGGGAGAGGAACTACGAGCAGTACTTC
>TRBJ1-1|.|.|TRBV19
CASSMRQENTEAFF
TGTGCCAGTAGTATGCGACAGGAGAACACTGAAGCTTTCTTT
>TRBJ2-1|.|.|TRBV12-3/TRBV12-4
CASSSRVGEQFF
TGTGCCAGCAGTTCCAGGGTGGGTGAGCAGTTCTTC
>TRBJ1-1|once|TRBD1|TRBV7-9
CASSPWTGEVMYTEAFF
TGTGCCAGCAGCCCTTGGACAGGGGAAGTTATGTACACTGAAGCTTTCTTT
>TRBJ1-3|once|TRBD1|TRBV28
CASRTWTGAGNTIYF
TGTGCCAGCAGAACGTGGACAGGGGCTGGAAACACCATATATTTT
>TRBJ2-1|.|.|TRBV25-1
CASQPAVLKNEQFF
TGTGCCAGCCAACCCGCAGTATTGAAGAATGAGCAGTTCTTC
>TRBJ2-1|.|.|TRBV5-1
CASTEVLAGGYNEQFF
TGCGCCAGCACCGAGGTTCTTGCGGGTGGTTACAATGAGCAGTTCTTC
>TRBJ1-2|.|.|TRBV30
CAWTLSEGSYTF
TGTGCCTGGACTCTTTCCGAGGGAAGCTACACCTTC
>TRBJ2-1|.|TRBD1|TRBV12-3/TRBV12-4
CASSFSGGDEQFF
TGTGCCAGCAGCTTTTCAGGGGGCGATGAGCAGTTCTTC
>TRBJ2-7|.|TRBD2|TRBV4-1
CASSSLAGNSYEQYF
TGCGCCAGCAGCTCCCTAGCGGGAAACTCCTACGAGCAGTACTTC
>TRBJ2-3|.|TRBD2|TRBV7-9
CASSVYSGGRPDTQYF
TGTGCCAGCAGCGTTTATAGCGGGGGGCGGCCAGATACGCAGTATTTT